This T cell receptor (beta chain) stems from a study of shared clonotypes between healthy human individuals. CDR3 length: 13 amino acids. Germline CDR1 reads SGHRS; CDR2 reads YFSETQ. Trimming cost V 6 bases and J 2 bases, with 11 bases left between them. Extraction of genomic DNA in unsorted samples used around 82 million PBMCs. Deep was the level used in running the assay. PBMC DNA, left unsorted, was sequenced on ten immunoSEQ deep assay plates. The repertoire was sequenced with immunoSEQ multiplex PCR; TCRdb's copy has only in-frame clones and lacks some. This table has about 500,000 clones, roughly three quarters appearing once. The study's findings and limits: Sequencing depth was a factor that was expected to affect clonotype sharing among donors.

A note on this clone: The antigen remains unidentified.

The material sequenced was PBMCs. The TCR comes from a middle-aged woman in good health. Some clones in this sample may be carry-over from other donors' samples. The chain is built from TRBV5-1 and TRBJ1-1; no reliable D call. CDR3 in DNA: TGCGCCAGCACTTTACAAGGAAACACTGAAGCTTTCTTT. Encoded protein: CASTLQGNTEAFF.